The T cell receptor (beta chain) described here comes from a study of T cells in Graves' hyperthyroidism and ophthalmopathy. The study, taken as a whole, reports: Blood held most thyroid clonotypes expanded above 0.001 frequency.

Germline CDR1 is LGHNA and CDR2 is YNFKEQ. Trimming shortened V by 0 bases and J by 13 bases, and 12 bases separated the two germline ends. The CDR3 is made up of 13 amino acids. Notes on this clonotype: Its antigen remains unknown.

Regions amplified from RNA transcripts were the TCR beta CDR3 regions. A set of HTBI primers served as the primers for a first-round RT-PCR of the TCR CDR3. TCRdb used MiXCR to reprocess the multiplex PCR reads, holding one entry per CDR3 protein. There are around 700,000 distinct CDR3 sequences in the sample; under 20% occur only once, and over 15% lies in the top ten. Newly diagnosed hyperthyroidism patients aged 18 to 65 years had disease lasting under 2 months. Diagnoses rested on clinical symptoms, serum thyroxine and TRAb, thyroid ultrasound and orbital computed tomography. The TCR comes from a woman aged 50 to 65 with Graves' hyperthyroidism that later progressed to Graves' ophthalmopathy. Sequencing input: blood. The V and J genes are TRBV4-2 and TRBJ2-2; D might be TRBD1 (5 bases). CDR3 sequence: CASSQDVFRVLFF. The DNA for the CDR3 is TGTGCCAGCAGCCAAGACGTATTCAGGGTGCTGTTTTTT.